These T cell receptor beta chains were read from a single sample in a study of human T cells and chemical hapten exposure. TCRdb called the RACE reads again in MiXCR, with one record for every CDR3 protein. The sample yields tens of thousands of distinct CDR3 sequences, under 12% seen once. Here the sequenced sample was whole blood, taken in connection with sensitization to the hapten diphenylcyclopropenone (DPC). The receptors were sampled from a man aged 40-49 years with alopecia areata. Some clones in this sample may be carry-over from other donors' samples. Each CDR3 is given with its conserved first and last residue. A D gene is named only where the DNA matches it firmly. The size field is filled for only some rows; it gives once, few, many or a size class.

j_gene	d_gene	v_gene	abundance	CDR3nt	CDR3aa
TRBJ1-3	.	TRBV7-9	many	TGTGCCAGCAGCCTAAGCCCACAGGGCGCAGAGGGAAACACCATATATTTT	CASSLSPQGAEGNTIYF
TRBJ2-1	TRBD1	TRBV6-2/TRBV6-3	.	TGTGCCAGCAGGAGGGATGGACAGGGGAATGAGCAGTTCTTC	CASRRDGQGNEQFF
TRBJ2-3	TRBD2	TRBV24-1	many	TGTGCCGCGGGGGGTGAAAGCACAGATACGCAGTATTTT	CAAGGESTDTQYF
TRBJ1-2	.	TRBV5-1	.	TGCGCCAGCAGCTTGGGGGCGACAGGAGCTAACTATGGCTACACCTTC	CASSLGATGANYGYTF
TRBJ2-3	TRBD2	TRBV28	many	TGTGCCAGCAGTTTAGGCGGGAGGGCTAGTACAGATACGCAGTATTTT	CASSLGGRASTDTQYF
TRBJ2-1	TRBD2	TRBV11-2	.	TGTGCCAGCAGCATGCTAAGCGGGAGGGCCTGGAATGAGCAGTTCTTC	CASSMLSGRAWNEQFF
TRBJ1-6	.	TRBV30	many	TGTGCCTGGAGTGTAACAGGGTACAATTCACCCCTCCACTTT	CAWSVTGYNSPLHF
TRBJ2-4	TRBD2	TRBV12-3/TRBV12-4	few	TGTGCCAGCAGCCTAAACCCAGGACTAGCGGGGGGTCTAGCCAAAAACATTCAGTACTTC	CASSLNPGLAGGLAKNIQYF
TRBJ2-6	.	TRBV7-2	few	TGTGCCAGCAGCCGTCCTCCTCATGGGGCCAACGTCCTGACTTTC	CASSRPPHGANVLTF
TRBJ2-7	TRBD1	TRBV10-3	many	TGTGCCATCAGTGATACTAATCGGGACAGGGTCCACGAGCAGTACTTC	CAISDTNRDRVHEQYF
TRBJ2-1	.	TRBV29-1	few	TGCAGCGCCGATGTCCTCCGGGATTACAATGAGCAGTTCTTC	CSADVLRDYNEQFF
TRBJ2-7	.	TRBV7-2	.	TGTGCCAGCAGCAGCACCGGGGGACGCGAGCAGTACTTC	CASSSTGGREQYF
TRBJ2-3	TRBD1	TRBV11-3	.	TGTGCCAGCAGCTCCCCGCCTGGGACAGGGCCTACAGATACGCAGTATTTT	CASSSPPGTGPTDTQYF